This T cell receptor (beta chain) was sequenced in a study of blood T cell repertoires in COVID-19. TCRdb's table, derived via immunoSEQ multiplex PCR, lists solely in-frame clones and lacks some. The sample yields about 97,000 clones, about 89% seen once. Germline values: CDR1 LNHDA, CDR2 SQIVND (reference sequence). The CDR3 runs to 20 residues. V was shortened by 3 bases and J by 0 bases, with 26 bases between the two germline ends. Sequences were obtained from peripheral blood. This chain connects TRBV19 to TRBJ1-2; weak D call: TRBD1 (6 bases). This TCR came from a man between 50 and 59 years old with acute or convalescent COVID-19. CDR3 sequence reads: CASSIVPSGGLTLANYGYTF. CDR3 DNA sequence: TGTGCCAGTAGTATTGTCCCATCGGGGGGCCTGACTTTAGCTAACTATGGCTACACCTTC.